Presented here are 10 T cell receptor beta chains from one specimen sequenced in a study of technical replicates of blood from a handful of donors. Here immunoSEQ multiplex PCR was the method, and the copy in TCRdb shows in-frame clones only, minus some. The table lists tens of thousands of clones, 90% to 95% of them singletons. The specimen sequenced was PBMCs. These receptors came from a human donor in good health. Some clones in this sample may be carry-over from other donors' samples.

The V and J genes are TRBV4-1 and TRBJ2-4; D call uncertain. Trimming pared 0 bases from V and 0 bases from J, leaving 3 bases between. This CDR3 comprises 14 residues. CDR1 MGHRA and CDR2 YSYEKL come from the germline V gene. DNA of the CDR3: TGCGCCAGCAGCCAAGAACTAGCCAAAAACATTCAGTACTTC. Protein product: CASSQELAKNIQYF.

Of note for this clone: The identical CDR3 is also encoded by other nucleotide sequences in the sample. The chain is built from TRBV4-3 and TRBJ2-7; weak D call: TRBD1 (6 bases). Germline assignment: CDR1 LGHNA and CDR2 YSLEER. The CDR3 loop spans 15 amino acids. V was cut by 0 bases and J by 0 bases, with 9 bases left in between. The CDR3 DNA reads TGCGCCAGCAGCCAAGATCGCAGGGGCTCCTACGAGCAGTACTTC. Its protein product is CASSQDRRGSYEQYF.

The genes are TRBV7-8 and TRBJ1-5; 9 bases align to TRBD1. Germline V gene lookup returns CDR1 SGHVS and CDR2 FQNEAQ. Losses at the gene ends were 5 bases for V and 2 bases for J; bases not matched to a gene: 4. This CDR3 has 15 amino acids. The CDR3 protein is CASSLRDRGNQPQHF. In DNA, the CDR3 is TGTGCCAGCAGCCTCCGGGACAGGGGCAATCAGCCCCAGCATTTT.

The chain is built from TRBV7-8 and TRBJ2-5, with 9 positions matching TRBD2. CDR1 is SGHVS and CDR2 is FQNEAQ in the germline V gene. CDR3 length: 16 residues. V trimming: 4 bases; J trimming: 5 bases; junction bases outside the gene matches: 11. The CDR3 here is CASSSNTGTSMETQYF. In DNA, the CDR3 is TGTGCCAGCAGCTCAAACACCGGGACTAGCATGGAGACCCAGTACTTC.

V gene TRBV6-5 combines with J gene TRBJ1-3; D uncertain. The CDR3 contains 13 residues. CDR1 is MNHEY, CDR2 SVGAGI, per germline. The ends were cut back, 6 bases at V and 0 bases at J, with 6 bases in the middle. CDR3 amino acids: CASRPYSGNTIYF. CDR3 nucleotides: TGTGCCAGCAGGCCCTACTCTGGAAACACCATATATTTT.

The chain uses TRBV7-2 and TRBJ2-5; 9 bases fit TRBD2. J lost 5 bases, V lost 1 base, and 5 bases had no gene match. From germline, CDR1 is SGHTA and CDR2 FQGNSA. The CDR3 has 15 residues. The CDR3 DNA is TGTGCCAGCAGCTTAGTTGGACTAGCGACCGAGACCCAGTACTTC. Translated, it gives CASSLVGLATETQYF.

The genes are TRBV9 and TRBJ1-1; D is possibly TRBD1 (5 bases). The CDR3 consists of 14 residues. Looked up from germline, CDR1 is SGDLS and CDR2 is YYNGEE. The V and J ends lost 3 bases and 4 bases respectively, with 13 bases between them. CDR3 sequence (DNA): TGTGCCAGCAGCGGGACATCGGTCGGCACTGAAGCTTTCTTT. Residues: CASSGTSVGTEAFF.

This clone showed up just a few times. The chain employs TRBV4-3 and TRBJ2-1; TRBD1 matches 11 bases. The germline V gene has CDR1 LGHNA and CDR2 YSLEER. V trimming: 1 base; J trimming: 7 bases; junction bases outside the gene matches: 3. This CDR3 contains 15 residues. The CDR3 protein is CASSQGTGGGNEQFF. The CDR3 DNA follows: TGCGCCAGCAGCCAAGGGACAGGGGGCGGGAATGAGCAGTTCTTC.

As for this clone: Relative to the germline gene, one junction end is altered; a read error may explain this. This chain connects TRBV11-2 to TRBJ1-4; D not certain. The CDR3 spans 15 residues. Germline V gives CDR1 SGHAT, CDR2 FQNNGV. The DNA of the CDR3 is TGTGCCAGCAGCCTAGATATTGCGGGAGTGAACACTCTGTTTTTT. It codes for CASSLDIAGVNTLFF.

This chain joins TRBV6-5 and TRBJ1-5; no clear D. Trimming took off 5 bases at V and 3 bases at J, with 11 bases between the two ends. Germline CDR1 MNHEY, CDR2 SVGAGI. The CDR3 length is 14 residues. CDR3 coding DNA: TGTGCCAGCAGTGACGGAGGATTCAATCAGCCCCAGCATTTT. Translating it yields CASSDGGFNQPQHF.